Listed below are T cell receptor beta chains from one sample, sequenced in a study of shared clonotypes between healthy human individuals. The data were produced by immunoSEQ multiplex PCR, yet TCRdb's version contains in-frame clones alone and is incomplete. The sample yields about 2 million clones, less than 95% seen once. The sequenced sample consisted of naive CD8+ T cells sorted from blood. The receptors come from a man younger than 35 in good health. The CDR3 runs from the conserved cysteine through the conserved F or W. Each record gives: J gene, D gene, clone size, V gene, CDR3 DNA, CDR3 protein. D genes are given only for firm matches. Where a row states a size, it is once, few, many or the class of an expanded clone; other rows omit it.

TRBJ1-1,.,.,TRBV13,TGTGCCAGCAGCGTCACCGGGAACTCCAGGTACACTGAAGCTTTCTTT,CASSVTGNSRYTEAFF
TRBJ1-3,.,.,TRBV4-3,TGCGCCAGCAGCGCCACAGGCTCCTTCGGAAACACCATATATTTT,CASSATGSFGNTIYF
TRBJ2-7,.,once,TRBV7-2,TGTGCCAGCAGCTTAACTGGGTCCTCCTACGAGCAGTACTTC,CASSLTGSSYEQYF
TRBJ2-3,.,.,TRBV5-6,TGTGCCAGCAGCTTGGTTCTAGCGACAGATACGCAGTATTTT,CASSLVLATDTQYF
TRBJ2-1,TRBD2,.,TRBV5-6,TGTGCCAGCAGCCCAGGACTAGCGCTAAATGAGCAGTTCTTC,CASSPGLALNEQFF
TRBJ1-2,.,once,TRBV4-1,TGCGCCAGCAGTTACAGGGAGGGCTATGGCTACACCTTC,CASSYREGYGYTF
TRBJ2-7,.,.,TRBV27,TGTGCCAGCAGTTGGGCGGGGCCCTCCTACGAGCAGTACTTC,CASSWAGPSYEQYF
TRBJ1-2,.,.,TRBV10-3,TGTGCCATCAGTGAGTCGATTTTAGTCGAGTTAGAGGGCTACACCTTC,CAISESILVELEGYTF
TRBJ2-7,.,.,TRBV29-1,TGCAGCGTAACCCCTAGGGGGTACGAGCAGTACTTC,CSVTPRGYEQYF
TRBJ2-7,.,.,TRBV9,TGTGCCAGCAGCTTGACGGGGGGCTCGTCTTCCTACGAGCAGTACTTC,CASSLTGGSSSYEQYF
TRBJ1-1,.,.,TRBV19,TGTGCCAGTAGTATAGAAGCCACTGAAGCTTTCTTT,CASSIEATEAFF